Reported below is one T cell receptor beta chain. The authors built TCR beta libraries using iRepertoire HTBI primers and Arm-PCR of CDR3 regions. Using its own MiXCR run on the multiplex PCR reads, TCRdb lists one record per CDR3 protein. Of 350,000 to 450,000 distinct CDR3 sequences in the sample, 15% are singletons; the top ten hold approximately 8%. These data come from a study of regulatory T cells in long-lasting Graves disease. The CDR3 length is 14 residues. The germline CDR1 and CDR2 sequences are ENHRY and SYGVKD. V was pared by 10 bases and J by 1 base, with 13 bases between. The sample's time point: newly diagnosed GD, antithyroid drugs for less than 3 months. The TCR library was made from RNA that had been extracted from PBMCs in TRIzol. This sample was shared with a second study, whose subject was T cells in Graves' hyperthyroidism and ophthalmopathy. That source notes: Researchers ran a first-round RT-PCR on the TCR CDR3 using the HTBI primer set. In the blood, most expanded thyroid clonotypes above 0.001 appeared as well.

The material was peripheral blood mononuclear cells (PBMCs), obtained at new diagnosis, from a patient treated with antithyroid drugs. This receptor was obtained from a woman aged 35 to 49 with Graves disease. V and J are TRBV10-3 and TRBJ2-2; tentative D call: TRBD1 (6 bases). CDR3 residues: CATRNRENTGELFF. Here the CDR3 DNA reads TGTGCCACGAGGAACAGGGAGAACACCGGGGAGCTGTTTTTT.